These 19 T cell receptor beta chains originate from one sample sequenced in a study of blood T cell repertoires in COVID-19. This table comes from immunoSEQ multiplex PCR, and its TCRdb copy is limited to in-frame clones, with some not included. The sample has about 270,000 clones, more than 75% seen once. The sequenced material came from PBMCs or T cells enriched from blood (not recorded which). The source of these receptors is a man between 18 and 35 years old who had recovered from COVID-19.

J is TRBJ1-5 and V is TRBV27; no definite D call. The V and J ends lost 0 bases and 7 bases respectively, with 7 bases between them. From germline, CDR1 is MNHEY and CDR2 SMNVEV (reference sequence). The CDR3 is 13 amino acids. The CDR3: CASSLSYKQPQHF. Written as DNA, the CDR3 is TGTGCCAGCAGTTTATCCTATAAGCAGCCCCAGCATTTT.

This chain joins TRBV18 and TRBJ2-3, with 7 nucleotides matching TRBD1. With 4 bases clipped from V and 0 bases from J, the junction kept 4 bases outside the gene matches. The CDR3 consists of 15 residues. Per germline, CDR1 KGHSH and CDR2 LQKENI. The CDR3 reads CASSQGAVSTDTQYF. The CDR3 region has the DNA TGTGCCAGCTCACAGGGGGCTGTGAGCACAGATACGCAGTATTTT.

The genes are TRBV6-5 and TRBJ2-7; D is perhaps TRBD1 (5 bases). Germline CDR1 is MNHEY and CDR2 is SVGAGI. V lost 0 bases, J lost 1 base, and 10 bases lay in between. The CDR3 is 15 residues long. In nucleotides, the CDR3 is TGTGCCAGCAGTTACTCAAGGGGTCAATCCTACGAGCAGTACTTC. Encoded protein: CASSYSRGQSYEQYF.

This chain links TRBV4-1 with TRBJ2-2; TRBD2 is a possible D gene (6 bases). The CDR3 covers 15 residues. The ends were cut back, 4 bases at V and 3 bases at J, with 12 bases in the middle. Germline-derived CDR1 and CDR2 are MGHRA and YSYEKL. The CDR3 coding sequence is TGCGCCAGCAGCCCCGAAGGAGGGGACACCGGGGAGCTGTTTTTT. Translation: CASSPEGGDTGELFF.

The chain joins TRBV19 to TRBJ2-7, with a tentative D call TRBD2 (5 bases). The CDR3 covers 12 residues. Germline V gives CDR1 LNHDA, CDR2 SQIVND (reference sequence). The ends were cut back, 1 base at V and 6 bases at J, with 7 bases in the middle. The DNA for the CDR3 is TGTGCCAGTAGTATAGGAGGGATCGAGCAGTACTTC. This gives the protein CASSIGGIEQYF.

This sequence joins TRBV28 and TRBJ1-1; a weak D match, TRBD1 (5 bases). Germline V gene sequence: CDR1 MDHEN, CDR2 SYDVKM. The CDR3 runs to 16 residues. V lost 8 bases and J 1 base, leaving 20 bases between the germline ends. The CDR3 region is CASLPGFWGANTEAFF. Here the CDR3 DNA reads TGTGCCAGCCTTCCCGGTTTCTGGGGCGCGAACACTGAAGCTTTCTTT. Full variable domain (rest looked up from reference TRBV28 and TRBJ1-1): DVKVTQSSRYLVKRTGEKVFLECVQDMDHENMFWYRQDPGLGLRLIYFSYDVKMKEKGDIPEGYSVSREKKERFSLILESASTNQTSMYLCASLPGFWGANTEAFFGQGTRLTVV.

This clone was picked up one time. The rearrangement uses TRBV3-1 (or the pseudogene TRBV3-2) and TRBJ1-4; D ambiguous. Germline-derived CDR1 and CDR2 are LGHDT and YNNKEL (reference sequence). This CDR3 contains 16 residues. With 0 bases removed from V and 0 bases from J, the gap between germline ends came to 8 bases. The CDR3 sequence: CASSQEGRATNEKLFF. In DNA, the CDR3 is TGTGCCAGCAGCCAAGAAGGGAGAGCAACTAATGAAAAACTGTTTTTT.

This rearrangement joins TRBV5-1 to TRBJ2-7; D is unclear. V was cut by 4 bases and J by 1 base, with 9 bases left in between. Germline V lookup: CDR1 SGHRS, CDR2 YFSETQ. The CDR3 is 13 residues long. This chain's CDR3 is CASSPSGSYEQYF. DNA of the CDR3: TGCGCCAGCAGCCCCTCGGGTTCCTACGAGCAGTACTTC.

This clone was seen a handful of times. V gene TRBV18 combines with J gene TRBJ1-1, with a possible D match to TRBD1 (5 bases). CDR1 KGHSH and CDR2 LQKENI come from the germline V gene. The CDR3 runs to 15 residues. Deletions cut 0 bases from V and 4 bases from J, with 12 bases between. The CDR3 reads CASSPPRAGGTEAFF. DNA of the CDR3: TGTGCCAGCTCACCACCGCGGGCGGGGGGCACTGAAGCTTTCTTT.

This clone was picked up a small number of times. CDR3 sequence: CASSQTGDYGYTF. The CDR3 nucleotides read TGTGCCAGCTCCCAAACAGGGGACTATGGCTACACCTTC. The chain employs TRBV18 and TRBJ1-2; 7 bases are shared with TRBD1. Germline trimming cut 6 bases from V and 3 bases from J; bases unmatched to any gene: 4. The germline V gene encodes CDR1 KGHSH and CDR2 LQKENI. The length of the CDR3 is 13 residues.

Ten or more counts support this clone. This chain connects TRBV5-4 to TRBJ2-5; no clear D gene. V was shortened by 4 bases and J by 2 bases, with 9 bases between the two germline ends. The CDR3 loop spans 13 amino acids. The V gene's germline CDR1 is SGHNT and CDR2 YYREEE (reference sequence). For the CDR3, the DNA is TGTGCCAGCAGCCCGACATCGCAAGAGACCCAGTACTTC. This codes for CASSPTSQETQYF.

This clone was seen more than once but under ten times. The chain carries TRBV7-9 and TRBJ2-1; D is unclear. Trimming left V 3 bases short and J 0 bases short, with 9 bases between. Germline V CDR1 and CDR2: SEHNR, FQNEAQ (reference sequence). This CDR3 is 15 amino acids long. The DNA for the CDR3 is TGTGCCAGCAGCTTGAGCGAGGCCTCCTACAATGAGCAGTTCTTC. Its translation: CASSLSEASYNEQFF.

The chain has TRBV13 and TRBJ2-1; 10 bases agree with TRBD2. Germline V gives CDR1 PRHDT, CDR2 FYEKMQ (reference sequence). Unmatched junction bases numbered 8, after V lost 1 base and J lost 5 bases. The CDR3 consists of 17 residues. The chain's CDR3 is CASSLEGFGLADNEQFF. In nucleotides, the CDR3 is TGTGCCAGCAGCTTAGAGGGTTTTGGACTAGCGGACAATGAGCAGTTCTTC.

This clone was seen more than once but under ten times. V usage is TRBV19 and J usage is TRBJ2-7; D is perhaps TRBD1 (5 bases). V was pared by 5 bases and J by 6 bases, with 11 bases between. Germline CDR1 LNHDA, CDR2 SQIVND (reference sequence). This CDR3 is 12 amino acids long. The CDR3 nucleotides are TGTGCCAGTAGTCCAGGACACCTCGAGCAGTACTTC. Translated: CASSPGHLEQYF.

The chain uses TRBV4-2 and TRBJ1-4; TRBD1 matches at 7 bases. This CDR3 comprises 16 residues. Germline V CDR1 and CDR2: LGHNA, YNFKEQ. V shed 1 base and J 8 bases; nucleotides not matched to a gene: 10. The CDR3 protein is CASSQALGRGDEKLFF. DNA of the CDR3: TGTGCCAGCAGCCAAGCCTTGGGCAGGGGGGACGAAAAACTGTTTTTT.

In this sample, this clone turned up once. The genes are TRBV5-4 and TRBJ1-2; D not certain. The CDR3 runs to 12 residues. Germline V gene sequence: CDR1 SGHNT, CDR2 YYREEE (reference sequence). V lost 4 bases, J lost 2 bases, and 6 bases lay in between. CDR3 DNA: TGTGCCAGCAGCGAGGGAAACTATGGCTACACCTTC. Translation: CASSEGNYGYTF.

This chain uses TRBV2 with TRBJ2-3; unclear D gene. The germline V and J ends were trimmed by 5 bases and 1 base, with 4 bases remaining between them. The CDR3 has 12 residues. The V gene's germline CDR1 is SNHLY and CDR2 FYNNEI. The CDR3 DNA follows: TGTGCCAGCAGTCTCCGCACAGATACGCAGTATTTT. It encodes CASSLRTDTQYF.

This clone was seen a single time. The rearrangement uses TRBV7-2 and TRBJ1-1; D gene ambiguous. V was trimmed by 7 bases and J by 0 bases, leaving 15 bases between them. Per germline, CDR1 SGHTA and CDR2 FQGNSA. The CDR3 has 15 amino acids. The CDR3 nucleotides are TGTGCCAGCACCTTTTCCGGGAAGTTGAACACTGAAGCTTTCTTT. It is translated as CASTFSGKLNTEAFF.

The chain carries TRBV5-1 and TRBJ1-2, with 8 bases lining up with TRBD1. V gave up 5 bases and J gave up 8 bases; unmatched junction bases: 14. CDR3 length equals 15 residues. CDR1 and CDR2 (germline): SGHRS, YFSETQ. The CDR3 sequence: CASSGQGVDLGGYTF. DNA for the CDR3: TGCGCCAGCAGTGGACAGGGTGTTGACCTGGGCGGCTACACCTTC.